This TCR beta chain comes out of a study of T cell responses to AZD1222 COVID-19 vaccine. Study-level points and caveats: White British ancestry dominated among donors, who included more females, and clonal diversity was possibly underestimated.

Points on this clone: Its target is not known.

Libraries were prepared by immunoSEQ multiplex PCR; TCRdb keeps only in-frame clonotypes and omits some of them. The sample includes about 120,000 clones, approximately 91% of them seen just once. Trimming removed 5 bases from V and 2 bases from J; junction bases left unmatched: 6. This CDR3 is 16 amino acids long. The germline gives CDR1 SGHTA, CDR2 FQGTGA. This specimen consisted of peripheral blood, obtained on day 0 of AZD1222 vaccination. The J gene is TRBJ2-2, the V gene TRBV7-3; TRBD1 agrees at 9 bases. The clonotype comes from an adult in good health. The CDR3 DNA reads TGTGCCAGCAGCCAAGACAGGGGGGCTAACACCGGGGAGCTGTTTTTT. Translation gives CASSQDRGANTGELFF.